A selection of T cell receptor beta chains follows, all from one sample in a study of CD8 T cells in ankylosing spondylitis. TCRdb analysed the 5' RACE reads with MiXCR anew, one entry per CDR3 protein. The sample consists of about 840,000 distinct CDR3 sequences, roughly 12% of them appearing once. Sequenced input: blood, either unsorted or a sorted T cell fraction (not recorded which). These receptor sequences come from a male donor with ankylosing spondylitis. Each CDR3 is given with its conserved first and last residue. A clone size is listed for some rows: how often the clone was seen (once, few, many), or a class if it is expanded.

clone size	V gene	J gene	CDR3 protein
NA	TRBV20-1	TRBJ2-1	CSPRGLAVGLYDEQFF
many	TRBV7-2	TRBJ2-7	CASSFTTASYEQYF
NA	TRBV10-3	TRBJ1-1	CAISDKGWDTEAFF
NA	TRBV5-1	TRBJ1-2	CASSLVAGTYYGYTF
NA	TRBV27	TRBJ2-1	CASKTNERIPGAYNEQFF
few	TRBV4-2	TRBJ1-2	CASSQASEQGYGYTF
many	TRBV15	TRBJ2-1	CATSTGYGTSFDEQFF
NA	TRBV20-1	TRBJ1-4	CSARDLVPEKLFF
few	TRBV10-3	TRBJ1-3	CAISAGQGVGNTIYF
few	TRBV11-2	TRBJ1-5	CASSLMGGHQPQHF
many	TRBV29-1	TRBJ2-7	CSAGLAGYEQYF
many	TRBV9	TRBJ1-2	CASSVGAGGYTF
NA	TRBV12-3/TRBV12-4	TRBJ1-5	CASSGDGGFGNQPQHF
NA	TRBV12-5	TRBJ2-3	CASGLGLLGDTQYF
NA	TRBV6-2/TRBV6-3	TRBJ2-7	CASSYGGGTYGQYF
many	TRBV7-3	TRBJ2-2	CASSPRGYPGTGELFF
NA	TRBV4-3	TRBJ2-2	CASSQRLAGMNTGELFF
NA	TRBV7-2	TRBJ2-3	CASSYWGLGDTQYF
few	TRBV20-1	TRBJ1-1	CSAALGSYNTEAFF
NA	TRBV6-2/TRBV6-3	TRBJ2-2	CASHLSQGPLTGELFF
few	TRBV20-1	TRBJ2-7	CSASYGTGRLISYEQYF
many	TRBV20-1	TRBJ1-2	CSAYRTQGGYTF
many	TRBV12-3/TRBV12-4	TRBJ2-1	CASSLVSGGYNEQFF
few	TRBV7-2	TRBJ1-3	CASSPTGARSGNTIYF
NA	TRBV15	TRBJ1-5	CATSRAGAGSNQPQHF
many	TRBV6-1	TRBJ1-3	CASSGTVGNTIYF
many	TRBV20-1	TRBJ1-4	CSARTPGQPNEKLFF
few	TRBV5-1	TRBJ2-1	CASSLGTVDNEQFF
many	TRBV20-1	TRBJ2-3	CSALGSDTQYF
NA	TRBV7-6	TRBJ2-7	CASSTQQGPGSYEQYF
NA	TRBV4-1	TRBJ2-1	CASSQEVASGYNEQFF
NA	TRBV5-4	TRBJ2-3	CASSSGTSGSTDTQYF
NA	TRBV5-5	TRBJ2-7	CASSSDPGTGEYEQYF
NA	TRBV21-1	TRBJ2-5	CASSPRGSSATLDPVAF
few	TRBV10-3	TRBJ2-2	CAISALSRDTGELFF
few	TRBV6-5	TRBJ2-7	CASSYSGQSYEQYF
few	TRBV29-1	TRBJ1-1	CSVGPGHNTEAFF
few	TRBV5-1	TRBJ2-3	CASSPGTKGADTQYF
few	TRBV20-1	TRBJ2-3	CSAVISRTQYF
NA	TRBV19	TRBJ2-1	CASSIVSGGAYEQFF
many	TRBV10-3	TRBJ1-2	CAISRDGIYGYTF
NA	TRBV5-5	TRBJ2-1	CASSLYIRLEQFF
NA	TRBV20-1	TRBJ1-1	CSASWRIEAFF
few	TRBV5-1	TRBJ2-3	CATSPGARTDTQYF
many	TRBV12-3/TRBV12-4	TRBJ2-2	CATSHGGSSGELFF